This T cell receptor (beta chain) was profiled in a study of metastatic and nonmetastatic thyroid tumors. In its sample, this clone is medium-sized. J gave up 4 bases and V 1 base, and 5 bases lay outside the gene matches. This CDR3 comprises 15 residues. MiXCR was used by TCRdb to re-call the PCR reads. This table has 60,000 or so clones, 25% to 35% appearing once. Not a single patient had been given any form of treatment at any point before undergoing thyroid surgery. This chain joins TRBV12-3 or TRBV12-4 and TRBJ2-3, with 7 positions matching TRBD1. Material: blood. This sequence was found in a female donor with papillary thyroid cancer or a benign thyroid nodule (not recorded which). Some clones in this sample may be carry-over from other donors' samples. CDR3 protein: CASSLGGGPADTQYF. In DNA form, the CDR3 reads TGTGCCAGCAGTTTAGGAGGGGGCCCCGCAGATACGCAGTATTTT.